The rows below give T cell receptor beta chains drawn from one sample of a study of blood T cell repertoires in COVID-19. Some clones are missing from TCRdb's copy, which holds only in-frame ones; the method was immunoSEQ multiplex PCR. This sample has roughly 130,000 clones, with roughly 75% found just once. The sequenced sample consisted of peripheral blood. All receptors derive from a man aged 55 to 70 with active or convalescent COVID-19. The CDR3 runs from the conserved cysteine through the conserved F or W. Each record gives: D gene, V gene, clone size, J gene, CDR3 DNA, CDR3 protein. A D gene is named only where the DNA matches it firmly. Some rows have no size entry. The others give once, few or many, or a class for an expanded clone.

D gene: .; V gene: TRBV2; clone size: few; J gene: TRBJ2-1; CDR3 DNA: TGTGCCAGCAGCCTAACCGACAAGCAGTTCTTC; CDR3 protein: CASSLTDKQFF
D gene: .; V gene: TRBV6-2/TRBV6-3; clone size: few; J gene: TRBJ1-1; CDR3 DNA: TGTGCCAGCAGTTACTTCCCATTCCGGGTCCCAACAGGAACTGAAGCTTTCTTT; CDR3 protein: CASSYFPFRVPTGTEAFF
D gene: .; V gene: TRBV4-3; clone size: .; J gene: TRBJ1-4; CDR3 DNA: TGCGCCAGCAGCCAAGATAGGGGGTTAAGTGAAAAACTGTTTTTT; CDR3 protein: CASSQDRGLSEKLFF
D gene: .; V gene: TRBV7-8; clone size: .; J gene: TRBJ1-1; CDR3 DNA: TGTGCCAGCAGCTTAATGGGGGCAGGGGCGCCTTCTGGTGCTGAAGCTTTCTTT; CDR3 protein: CASSLMGAGAPSGAEAFF
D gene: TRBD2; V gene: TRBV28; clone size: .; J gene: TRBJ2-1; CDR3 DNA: TGTGCCAGCAGTAGACTAGCGGGAGATGAGCAGTTCTTC; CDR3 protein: CASSRLAGDEQFF
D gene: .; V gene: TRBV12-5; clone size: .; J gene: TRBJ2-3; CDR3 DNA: TGTGCTAGTGGTGCCTCGTCCGGTATCACAGATACGCAGTATTTT; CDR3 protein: CASGASSGITDTQYF
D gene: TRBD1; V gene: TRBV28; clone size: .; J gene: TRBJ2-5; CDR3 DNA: TGTGCCAGCCGGGGGATTAACAGGGGGCTGAAGACCCAGTACTTC; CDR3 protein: CASRGINRGLKTQYF
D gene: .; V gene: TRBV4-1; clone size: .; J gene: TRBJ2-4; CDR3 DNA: TGCGCCAGCAGCCAAGGACTAAGGCAAAACATTCAGTACTTC; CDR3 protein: CASSQGLRQNIQYF
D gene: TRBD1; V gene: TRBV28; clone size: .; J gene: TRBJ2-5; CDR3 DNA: TGTGCCAGCAGTTCGGCCAAAACAGGGGTTGATGGGACCCAGTACTTC; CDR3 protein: CASSSAKTGVDGTQYF
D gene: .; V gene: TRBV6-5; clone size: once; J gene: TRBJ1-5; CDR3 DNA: TGTGCCAGCAGTCCCCGTCCGACAGACGATCATCCCCAGCATTTT; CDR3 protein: CASSPRPTDDHPQHF
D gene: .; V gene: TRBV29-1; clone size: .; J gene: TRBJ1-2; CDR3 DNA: TGCAGCGGTCGAGGAGGGTATGGCTACACCTTC; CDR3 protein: CSGRGGYGYTF
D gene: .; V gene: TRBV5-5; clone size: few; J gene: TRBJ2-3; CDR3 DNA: TGTGCCAGCAGCTTGCCTACCGGGAGCCACACAGATACGCAGTATTTT; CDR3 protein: CASSLPTGSHTDTQYF
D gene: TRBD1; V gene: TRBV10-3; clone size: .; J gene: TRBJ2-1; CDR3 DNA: TGTGCCATCAGTGAAAGGGACAGCCAGTTCTTC; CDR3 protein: CAISERDSQFF
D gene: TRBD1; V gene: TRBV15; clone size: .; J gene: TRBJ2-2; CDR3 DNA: TGTGCCACCAGCAGAACTGGGACAGAGAACACCGGGGAGCTGTTTTTT; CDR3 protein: CATSRTGTENTGELFF
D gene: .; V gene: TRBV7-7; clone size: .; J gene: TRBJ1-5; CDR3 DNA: TGTGCCAGCAGCTTAATGCGCCCAACGAATCAGCCCCAGCATTTT; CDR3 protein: CASSLMRPTNQPQHF
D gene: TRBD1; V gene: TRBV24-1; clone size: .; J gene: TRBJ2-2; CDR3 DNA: TGTGCCACAAGGACAGGGGACACCGGGGAGCTGTTTTTT; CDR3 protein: CATRTGDTGELFF
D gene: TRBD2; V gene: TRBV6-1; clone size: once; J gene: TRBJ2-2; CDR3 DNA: TGTGCCAGCAGTGATAAAATTAGCGGGAGGGCCTTAGGGACCGGGGAGCTGTTTTTT; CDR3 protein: CASSDKISGRALGTGELFF
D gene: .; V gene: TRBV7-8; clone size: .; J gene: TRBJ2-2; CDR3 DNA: TGTGCCAGCAGCGAACGGGTAGCGAACACCGGGGAGCTGTTTTTT; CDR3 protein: CASSERVANTGELFF
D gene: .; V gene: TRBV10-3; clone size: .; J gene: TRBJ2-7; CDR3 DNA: TGTGCCATCAGTGAGTTCTCGGACGGGACCTACGAGCAGTACTTC; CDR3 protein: CAISEFSDGTYEQYF
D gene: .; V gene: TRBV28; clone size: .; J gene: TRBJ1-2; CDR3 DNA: TGTGCCAGCAGTCCCGAGGGCGGCTATGGCTACACCTTC; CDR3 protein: CASSPEGGYGYTF
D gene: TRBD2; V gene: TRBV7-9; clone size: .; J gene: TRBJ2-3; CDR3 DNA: TGTGCCAGCAGCGTCCAGATGGGACTAGCGGGAGGGTCTGATACGCAGTATTTT; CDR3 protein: CASSVQMGLAGGSDTQYF
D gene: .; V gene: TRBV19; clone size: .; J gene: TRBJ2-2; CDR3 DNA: TGTGCCAGTAGTATCCTGGGACAGGGACGAAGTAGCGGGACCAACACCGGGGAGCTGTTTTTT; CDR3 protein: CASSILGQGRSSGTNTGELFF
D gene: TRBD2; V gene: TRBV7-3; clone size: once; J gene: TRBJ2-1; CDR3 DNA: TGTGCCAGCAGCTTCGTCGGGAGGAGCTCCTACAATGAGCAGTTCTTC; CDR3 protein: CASSFVGRSSYNEQFF
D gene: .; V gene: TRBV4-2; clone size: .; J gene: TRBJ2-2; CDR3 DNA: TGTGCCAGCAGCCAAGCCCTATTCCGGGACATCGGAAAGAGCAACACCGGGGAGCTGTTTTTT; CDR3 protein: CASSQALFRDIGKSNTGELFF
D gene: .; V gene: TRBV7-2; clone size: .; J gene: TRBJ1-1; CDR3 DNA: TGTGCCAGCAGCTTAGGTGGCTTTGCCGGGACTGAAGCTTTCTTT; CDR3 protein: CASSLGGFAGTEAFF
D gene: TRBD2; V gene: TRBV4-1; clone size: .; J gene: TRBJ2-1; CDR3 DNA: TGCGCCAGCAGCCAAGGGCTAGCGGGGTACAATGAGCAGTTCTTC; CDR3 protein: CASSQGLAGYNEQFF
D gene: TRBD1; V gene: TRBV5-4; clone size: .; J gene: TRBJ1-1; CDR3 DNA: TGTGCCAGCAGCGGGACAGGGGGGTTAGCTGAAGCTTTCTTT; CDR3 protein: CASSGTGGLAEAFF
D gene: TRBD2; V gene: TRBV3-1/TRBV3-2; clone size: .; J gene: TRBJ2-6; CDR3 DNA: TGTGCCAGCAGCCCCGAGTCGGGGGGTGGGGCCAACGTCCTGACTTTC; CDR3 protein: CASSPESGGGANVLTF
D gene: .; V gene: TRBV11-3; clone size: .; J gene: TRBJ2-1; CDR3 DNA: TGTGCCAGCAGCTCGACTAGTGCTTACAATGAGCAGTTCTTC; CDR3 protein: CASSSTSAYNEQFF
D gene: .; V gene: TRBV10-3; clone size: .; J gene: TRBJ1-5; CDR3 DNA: TGTGCCATCAGTGAGTCTGGGGAGGGGAATCAGCCCCAGCATTTT; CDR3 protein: CAISESGEGNQPQHF
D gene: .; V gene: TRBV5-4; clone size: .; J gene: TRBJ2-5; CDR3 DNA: TGTGCCAGCAGCTTGGACATCCAAGAGACCCAGTACTTC; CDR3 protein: CASSLDIQETQYF
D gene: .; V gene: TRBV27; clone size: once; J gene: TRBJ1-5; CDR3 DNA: TGTGCCAGCAGTCCACACAATCAGCCCCAGCATTTT; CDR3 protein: CASSPHNQPQHF
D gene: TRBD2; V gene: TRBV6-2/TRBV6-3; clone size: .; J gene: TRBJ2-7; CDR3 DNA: TGTGCCAGCAGTTGGAATCCTTTAGCGGGAGAATTATACGAGCAGTACTTC; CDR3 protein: CASSWNPLAGELYEQYF
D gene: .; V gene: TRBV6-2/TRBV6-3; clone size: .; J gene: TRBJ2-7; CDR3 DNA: TGTGCCAGCAGTTACTATGGACCCAGGGGAGAGCAGTACTTC; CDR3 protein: CASSYYGPRGEQYF
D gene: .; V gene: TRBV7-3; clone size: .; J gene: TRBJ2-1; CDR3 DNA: TGTGCCAGCAGCTTATCGAGGGACAATGAGCAGTTCTTC; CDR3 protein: CASSLSRDNEQFF
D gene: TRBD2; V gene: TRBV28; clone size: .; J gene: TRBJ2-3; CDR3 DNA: TGTGCCAGCAGTTTAGGGCTAGCGGGAAATACGCAGTATTTT; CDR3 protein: CASSLGLAGNTQYF
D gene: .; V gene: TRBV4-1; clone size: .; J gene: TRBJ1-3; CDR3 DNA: TGCGCCAGCAGCCCTGAGAGGAGGTACAGGGCTAAGGGAAACACCATATATTTT; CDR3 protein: CASSPERRYRAKGNTIYF
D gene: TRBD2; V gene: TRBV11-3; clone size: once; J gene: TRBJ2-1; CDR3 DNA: TGTGCCAGCAGCCTCCGGACTAGCCCCTACAATGAGCAGTTCTTC; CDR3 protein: CASSLRTSPYNEQFF
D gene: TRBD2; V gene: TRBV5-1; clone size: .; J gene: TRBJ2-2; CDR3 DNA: TGCGCCAGCAGCCCGGGGACTAGCGGAGCCGGGGTTGACACCGGGGAGCTGTTTTTT; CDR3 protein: CASSPGTSGAGVDTGELFF
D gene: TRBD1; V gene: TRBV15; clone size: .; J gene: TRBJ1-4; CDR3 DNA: TGTGCCACCAGCGGCCGGGACAGGGTGAATGAAAAACTGTTTTTT; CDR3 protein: CATSGRDRVNEKLFF
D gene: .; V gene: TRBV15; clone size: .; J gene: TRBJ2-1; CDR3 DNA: TGTGCCACCAGCAGGGACTTTTTGAGTCACGTCTCCTACAATGAGCAGTTCTTC; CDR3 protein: CATSRDFLSHVSYNEQFF
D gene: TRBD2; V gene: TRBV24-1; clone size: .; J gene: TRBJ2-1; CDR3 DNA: TGTGCCACCAGTGATCGGGGGGAACAGAACCACCCCCATGAGCAGTTCTTC; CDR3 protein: CATSDRGEQNHPHEQFF
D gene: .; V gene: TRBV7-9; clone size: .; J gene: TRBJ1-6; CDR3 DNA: TGTGCCAGCAGCCCGTCGAGCGGGGTAGGATCACCCCTCCACTTT; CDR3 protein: CASSPSSGVGSPLHF
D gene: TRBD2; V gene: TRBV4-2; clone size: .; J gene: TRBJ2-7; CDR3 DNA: TGTGCCAGCAGCCGAGAAGCGGGAGGGTACTACGAGCAGTACTTC; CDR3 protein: CASSREAGGYYEQYF
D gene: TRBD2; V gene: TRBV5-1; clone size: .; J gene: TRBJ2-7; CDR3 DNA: TGCGCCAGCAGCCCTACGGGGACTAGCGGATTTGGAGAGCAGTACTTC; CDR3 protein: CASSPTGTSGFGEQYF
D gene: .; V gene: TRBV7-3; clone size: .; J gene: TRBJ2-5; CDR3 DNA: TGTGCCAGCAGCTTAACCAAAAGGTCGGGTGAGACCCAGTACTTC; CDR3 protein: CASSLTKRSGETQYF
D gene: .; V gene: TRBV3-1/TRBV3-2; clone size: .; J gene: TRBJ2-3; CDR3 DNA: TGTGCCAGCAGCCAAGACAGGGTGGCGACGCAGTATTTT; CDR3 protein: CASSQDRVATQYF
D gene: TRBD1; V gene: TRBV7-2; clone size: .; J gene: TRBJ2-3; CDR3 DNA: TGTGCCAGCAGCCCCATCGGACAGGGGGCGGTTACGCAGTATTTT; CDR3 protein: CASSPIGQGAVTQYF
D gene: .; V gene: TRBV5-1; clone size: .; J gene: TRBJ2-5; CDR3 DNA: TGCGCCAGCAGCTTTGACACAGGGGAGACCCAGTACTTC; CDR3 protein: CASSFDTGETQYF
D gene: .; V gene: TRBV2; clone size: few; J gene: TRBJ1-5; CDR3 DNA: TGTGCCAGCAGCGGGACACTTTATCAGCCCCAGCATTTT; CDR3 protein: CASSGTLYQPQHF
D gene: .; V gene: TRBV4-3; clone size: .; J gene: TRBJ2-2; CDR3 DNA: TGCGCCAGCAGCCAAGATACGGGACTCACCGGGGAGCTGTTTTTT; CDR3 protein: CASSQDTGLTGELFF
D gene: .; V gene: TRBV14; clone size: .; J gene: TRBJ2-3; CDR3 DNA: TGTGCCAGCAAGAGTGCGTTGGCGCAGTATTTT; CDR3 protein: CASKSALAQYF